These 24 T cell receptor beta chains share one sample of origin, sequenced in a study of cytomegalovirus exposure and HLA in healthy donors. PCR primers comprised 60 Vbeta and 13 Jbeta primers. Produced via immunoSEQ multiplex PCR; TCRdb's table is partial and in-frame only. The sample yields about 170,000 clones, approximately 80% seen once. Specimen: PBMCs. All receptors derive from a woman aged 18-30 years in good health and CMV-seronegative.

CDR3 in DNA: TGTGCCAGCAGTTTATTCGACCCGGGGACCAGACAGGGCGCTGAAGCTTTCTTT. This translates into CASSLFDPGTRQGAEAFF. This sequence joins TRBV27 and TRBJ1-1; 7 bases align to TRBD1. The CDR3 totals 18 residues. J lost 6 bases, V lost 1 base, and 17 bases had no gene match. In germline, CDR1 is MNHEY, CDR2 SMNVEV (reference sequence).

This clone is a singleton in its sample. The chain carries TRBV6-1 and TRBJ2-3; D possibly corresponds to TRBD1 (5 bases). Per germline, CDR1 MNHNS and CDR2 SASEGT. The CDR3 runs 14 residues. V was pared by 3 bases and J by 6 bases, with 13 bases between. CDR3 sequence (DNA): TGTGCCAGCAGTGAGGGGCCCGTCAGCGATACGCAGTATTTT. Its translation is CASSEGPVSDTQYF.

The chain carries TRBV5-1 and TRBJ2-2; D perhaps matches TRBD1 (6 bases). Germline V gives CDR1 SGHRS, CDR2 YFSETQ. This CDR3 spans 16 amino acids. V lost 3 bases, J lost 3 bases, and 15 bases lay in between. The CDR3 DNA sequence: TGCGCCAGCAGCTCCCCGGGACACATTGACACCGGGGAGCTGTTTTTT. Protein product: CASSSPGHIDTGELFF.

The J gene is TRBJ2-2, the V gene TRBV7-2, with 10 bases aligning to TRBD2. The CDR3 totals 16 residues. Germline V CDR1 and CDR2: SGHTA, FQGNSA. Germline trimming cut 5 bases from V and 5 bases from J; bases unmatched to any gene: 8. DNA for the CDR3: TGTGCCAGCAGCCAGAAGTCTAGCGGGAGAACCGGGGAGCTGTTTTTT. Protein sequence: CASSQKSSGRTGELFF.

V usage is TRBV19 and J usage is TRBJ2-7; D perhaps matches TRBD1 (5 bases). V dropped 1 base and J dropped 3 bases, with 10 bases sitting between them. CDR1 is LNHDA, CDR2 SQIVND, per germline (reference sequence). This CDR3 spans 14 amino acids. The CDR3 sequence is CASSIGQTFYEQYF. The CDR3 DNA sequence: TGTGCCAGTAGTATAGGACAGACCTTCTACGAGCAGTACTTC.

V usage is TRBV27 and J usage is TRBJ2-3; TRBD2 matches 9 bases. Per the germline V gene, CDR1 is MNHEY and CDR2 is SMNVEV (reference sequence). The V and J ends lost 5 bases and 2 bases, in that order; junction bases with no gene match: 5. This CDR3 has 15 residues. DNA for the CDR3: TGTGCCAGCAGTACTGGACTAGCGAACACAGATACGCAGTATTTT. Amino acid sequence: CASSTGLANTDTQYF.

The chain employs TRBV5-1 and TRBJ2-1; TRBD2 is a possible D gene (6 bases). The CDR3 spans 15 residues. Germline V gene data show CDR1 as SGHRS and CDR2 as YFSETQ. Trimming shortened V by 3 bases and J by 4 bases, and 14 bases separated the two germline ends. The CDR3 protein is CASSSFSGMYNEQFF. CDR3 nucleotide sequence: TGCGCCAGCAGCTCCTTTAGCGGCATGTACAATGAGCAGTTCTTC.

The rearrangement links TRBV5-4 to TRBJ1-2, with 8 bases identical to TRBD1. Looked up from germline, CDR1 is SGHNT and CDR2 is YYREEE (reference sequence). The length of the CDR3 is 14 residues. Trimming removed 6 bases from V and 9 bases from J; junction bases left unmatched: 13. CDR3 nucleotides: TGTGCCAGCACTTTACTGGGACAGGCAACTCGCTACACCTTC. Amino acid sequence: CASTLLGQATRYTF.

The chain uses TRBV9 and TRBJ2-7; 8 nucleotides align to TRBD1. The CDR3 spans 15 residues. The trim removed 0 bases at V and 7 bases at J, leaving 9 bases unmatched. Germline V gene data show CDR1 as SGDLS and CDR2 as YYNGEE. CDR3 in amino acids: CASSVGGQAQEEQYF. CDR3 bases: TGTGCCAGCAGCGTAGGGGGACAGGCCCAGGAAGAGCAGTACTTC.

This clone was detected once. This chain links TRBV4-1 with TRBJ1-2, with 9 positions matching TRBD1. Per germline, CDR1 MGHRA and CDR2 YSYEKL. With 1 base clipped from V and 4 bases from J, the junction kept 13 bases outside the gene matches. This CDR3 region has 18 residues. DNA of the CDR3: TGCGCCAGCAGCCAAGGTCGGGGAACCGCGGACAGGGGCTATGGCTACACCTTC. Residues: CASSQGRGTADRGYGYTF.

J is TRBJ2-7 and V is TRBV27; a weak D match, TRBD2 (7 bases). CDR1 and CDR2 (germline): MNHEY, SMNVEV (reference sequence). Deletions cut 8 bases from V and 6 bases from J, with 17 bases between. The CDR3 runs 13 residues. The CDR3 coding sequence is TGTGCCAGCTCCTGGGGGGGGCCTGGCGAGCAGTACTTC. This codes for CASSWGGPGEQYF.

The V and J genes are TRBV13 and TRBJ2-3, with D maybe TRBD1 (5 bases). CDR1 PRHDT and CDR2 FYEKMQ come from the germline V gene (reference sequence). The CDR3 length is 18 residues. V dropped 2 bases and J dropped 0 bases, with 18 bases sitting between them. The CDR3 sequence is CASSLSGQGGASTDTQYF. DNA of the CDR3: TGTGCCAGCAGCTTATCAGGCCAGGGTGGGGCTAGCACAGATACGCAGTATTTT.

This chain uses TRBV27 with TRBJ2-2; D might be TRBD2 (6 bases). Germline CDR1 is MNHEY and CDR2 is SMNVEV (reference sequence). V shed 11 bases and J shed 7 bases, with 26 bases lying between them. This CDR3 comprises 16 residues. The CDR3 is CASTSFYRESVGELFF. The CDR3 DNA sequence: TGTGCCTCCACATCCTTCTACCGGGAGAGTGTCGGGGAGCTGTTTTTT.

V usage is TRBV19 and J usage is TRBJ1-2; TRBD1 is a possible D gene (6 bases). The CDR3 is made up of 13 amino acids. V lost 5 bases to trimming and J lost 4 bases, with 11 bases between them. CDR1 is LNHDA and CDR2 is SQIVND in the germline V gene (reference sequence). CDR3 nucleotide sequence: TGTGCCAGTAGTGCCACAGGGAGCTATGGCTACACCTTC. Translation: CASSATGSYGYTF.

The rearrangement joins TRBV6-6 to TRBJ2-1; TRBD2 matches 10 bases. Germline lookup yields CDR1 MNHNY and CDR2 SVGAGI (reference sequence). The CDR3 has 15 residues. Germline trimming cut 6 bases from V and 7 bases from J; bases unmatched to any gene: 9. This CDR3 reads CASRGSGRSGNEQFF. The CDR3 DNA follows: TGTGCCAGCAGGGGTAGCGGGAGGTCCGGTAATGAGCAGTTCTTC.

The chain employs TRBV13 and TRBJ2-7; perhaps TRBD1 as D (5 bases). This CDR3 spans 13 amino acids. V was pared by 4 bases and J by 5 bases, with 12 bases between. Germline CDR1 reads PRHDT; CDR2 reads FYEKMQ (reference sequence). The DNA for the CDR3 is TGTGCCAGCAGCTGGGCAGGGCCCAACGAGCAGTACTTC. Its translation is CASSWAGPNEQYF.

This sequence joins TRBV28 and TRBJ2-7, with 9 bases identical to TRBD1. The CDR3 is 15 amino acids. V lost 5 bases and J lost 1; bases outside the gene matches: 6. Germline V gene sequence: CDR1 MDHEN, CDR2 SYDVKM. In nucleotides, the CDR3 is TGTGCCAGCAGTCTACCCGGACAGGGGTCCTACGAGCAGTACTTC. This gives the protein CASSLPGQGSYEQYF.

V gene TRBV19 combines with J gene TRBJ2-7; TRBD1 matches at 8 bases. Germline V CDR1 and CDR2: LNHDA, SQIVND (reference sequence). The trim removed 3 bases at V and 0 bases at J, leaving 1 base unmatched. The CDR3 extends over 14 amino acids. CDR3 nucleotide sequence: TGTGCCAGTAGTATGGGACAGGCCTCCTACGAGCAGTACTTC. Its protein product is CASSMGQASYEQYF.

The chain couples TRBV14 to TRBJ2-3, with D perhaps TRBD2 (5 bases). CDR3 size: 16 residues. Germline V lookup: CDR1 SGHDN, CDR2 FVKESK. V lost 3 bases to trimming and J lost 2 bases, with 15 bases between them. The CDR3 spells CASSHTSTYFTDTQYF. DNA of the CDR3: TGTGCCAGCAGCCACACTAGTACCTACTTCACAGATACGCAGTATTTT.

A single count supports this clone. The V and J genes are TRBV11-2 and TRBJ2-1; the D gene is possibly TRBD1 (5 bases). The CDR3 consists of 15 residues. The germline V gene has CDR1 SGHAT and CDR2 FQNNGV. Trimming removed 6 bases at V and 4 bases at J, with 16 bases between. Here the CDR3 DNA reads TGTGCCAGCAGATCAGCAACCGCAGGGTACAATGAGCAGTTCTTC. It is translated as CASRSATAGYNEQFF.

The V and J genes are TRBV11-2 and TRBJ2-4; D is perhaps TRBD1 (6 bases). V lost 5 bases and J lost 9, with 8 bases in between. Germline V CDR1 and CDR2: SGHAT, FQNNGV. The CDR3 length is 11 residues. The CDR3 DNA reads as TGTGCCAGCAGCCAGGGGAGCATTCAGTACTTC. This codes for CASSQGSIQYF. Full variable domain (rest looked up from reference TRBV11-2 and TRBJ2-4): EAGVAQSPRYKIIEKRQSVAFWCNPISGHATLYWYQQILGQGPKLLIQFQNNGVVDDSQLPKDRFSAERLKGVDSTLKIQPAKLEDSAVYLCASSQGSIQYFGAGTRLSVL.

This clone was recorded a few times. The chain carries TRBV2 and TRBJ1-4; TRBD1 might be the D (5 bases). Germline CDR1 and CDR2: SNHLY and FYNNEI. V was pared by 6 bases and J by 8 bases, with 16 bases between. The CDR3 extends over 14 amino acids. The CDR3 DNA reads TGTGCCAGCAGAAGACAGTCGATAGGCGAAAAACTGTTTTTT. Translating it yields CASRRQSIGEKLFF.

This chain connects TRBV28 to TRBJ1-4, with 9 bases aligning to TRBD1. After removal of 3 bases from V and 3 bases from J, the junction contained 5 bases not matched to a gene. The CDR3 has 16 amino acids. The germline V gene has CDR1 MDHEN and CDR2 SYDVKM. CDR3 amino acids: CASSLDRGVANEKLFF. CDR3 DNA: TGTGCCAGCAGTTTGGACAGGGGAGTAGCTAATGAAAAACTGTTTTTT.

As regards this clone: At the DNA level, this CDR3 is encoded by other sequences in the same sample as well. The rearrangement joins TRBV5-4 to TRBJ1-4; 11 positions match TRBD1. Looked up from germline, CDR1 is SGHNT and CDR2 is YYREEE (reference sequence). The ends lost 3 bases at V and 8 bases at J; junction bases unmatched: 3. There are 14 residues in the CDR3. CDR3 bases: TGTGCCAGCAGCTCGGGACAGGGGGGCGAAAAACTGTTTTTT. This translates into CASSSGQGGEKLFF. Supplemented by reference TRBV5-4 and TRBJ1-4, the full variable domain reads ETGVTQSPTHLIKTRGQQVTLRCSSQSGHNTVSWYQQALGQGPQFIFQYYREEENGRGNFPPRFSGLQFPNYSSELNVNALELDDSALYLCASSSGQGGEKLFFGSGTQLSVL.